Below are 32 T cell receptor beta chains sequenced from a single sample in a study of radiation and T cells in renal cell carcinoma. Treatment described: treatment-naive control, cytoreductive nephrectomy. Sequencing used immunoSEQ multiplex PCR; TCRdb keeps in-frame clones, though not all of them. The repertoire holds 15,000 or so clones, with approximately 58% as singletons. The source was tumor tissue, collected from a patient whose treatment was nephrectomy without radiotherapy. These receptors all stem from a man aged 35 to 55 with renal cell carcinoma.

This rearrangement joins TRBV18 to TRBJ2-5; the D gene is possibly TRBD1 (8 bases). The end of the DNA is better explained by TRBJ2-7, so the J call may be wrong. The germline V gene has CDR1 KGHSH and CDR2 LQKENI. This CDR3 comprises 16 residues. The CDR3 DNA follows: TGTGCCAGCTCACCGTGGGAGGGACAGGATGTATACGAGCAGTACTTC. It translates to CASSPWEGQDVYEQYF.

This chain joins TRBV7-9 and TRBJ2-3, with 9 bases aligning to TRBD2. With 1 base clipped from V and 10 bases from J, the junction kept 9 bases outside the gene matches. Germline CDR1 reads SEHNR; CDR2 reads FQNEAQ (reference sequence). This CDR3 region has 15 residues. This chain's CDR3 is CASSLGGGAENPQYF. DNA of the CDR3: TGTGCCAGCAGCTTAGGCGGGGGGGCCGAGAACCCGCAGTATTTT.

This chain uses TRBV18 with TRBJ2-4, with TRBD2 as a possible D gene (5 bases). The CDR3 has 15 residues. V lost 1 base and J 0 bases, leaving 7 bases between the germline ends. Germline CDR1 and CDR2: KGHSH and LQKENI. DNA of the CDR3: TGTGCCAGCTCACCACTAGAGGGAGCCAAAAACATTCAGTACTTC. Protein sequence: CASSPLEGAKNIQYF.

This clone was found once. The CDR3 DNA reads TGTGCTAGGAGGGGGCACCAAGAGACCCAGTACTTC. It specifies CARRGHQETQYF. The chain recombines TRBV9 with TRBJ2-5, with a possible D match to TRBD1 (7 bases). Germline V gives CDR1 SGDLS, CDR2 YYNGEE. There are 12 residues in the CDR3.

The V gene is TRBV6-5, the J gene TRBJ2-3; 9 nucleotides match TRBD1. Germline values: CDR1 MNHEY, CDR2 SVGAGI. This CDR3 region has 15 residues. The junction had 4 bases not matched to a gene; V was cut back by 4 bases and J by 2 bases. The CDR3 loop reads CASSFTGGNTDTQYF. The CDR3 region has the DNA TGTGCCAGCAGTTTTACAGGGGGCAACACAGATACGCAGTATTTT.

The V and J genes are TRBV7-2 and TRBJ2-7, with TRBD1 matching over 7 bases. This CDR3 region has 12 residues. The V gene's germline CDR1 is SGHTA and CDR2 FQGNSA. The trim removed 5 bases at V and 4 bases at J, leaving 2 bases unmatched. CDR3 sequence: CASSPGQYEQYF. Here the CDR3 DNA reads TGTGCCAGCAGCCCGGGACAGTACGAGCAGTACTTC.

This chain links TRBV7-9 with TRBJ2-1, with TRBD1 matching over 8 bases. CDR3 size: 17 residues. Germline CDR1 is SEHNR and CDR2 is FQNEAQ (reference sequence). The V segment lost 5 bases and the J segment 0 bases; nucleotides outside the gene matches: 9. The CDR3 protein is CASSLGQGISSYNEQFF. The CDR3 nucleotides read TGTGCCAGCAGCCTTGGACAGGGAATAAGCTCCTACAATGAGCAGTTCTTC.

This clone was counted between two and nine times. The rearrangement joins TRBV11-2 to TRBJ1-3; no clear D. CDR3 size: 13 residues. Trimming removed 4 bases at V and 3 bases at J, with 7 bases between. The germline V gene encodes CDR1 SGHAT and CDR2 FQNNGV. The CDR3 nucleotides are TGTGCCAGCAGCTACCTAGTTGGAAACACCATATATTTT. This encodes CASSYLVGNTIYF.

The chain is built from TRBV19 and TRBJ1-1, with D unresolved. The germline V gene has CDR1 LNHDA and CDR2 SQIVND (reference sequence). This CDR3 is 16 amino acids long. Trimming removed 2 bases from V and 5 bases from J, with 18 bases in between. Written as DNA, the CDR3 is TGTGCCAGTAGTATATCCCGGATGGGTGGGGAGACTGAAGCTTTCTTT. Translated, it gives CASSISRMGGETEAFF.

This chain's CDR3 is CASSLAGADSGNTIYF. The CDR3 nucleotides are TGTGCCAGCAGCTTGGCTGGGGCGGACTCTGGAAACACCATATATTTT. V is TRBV4-2 and J is TRBJ1-3; TRBD1 is a possible D gene (5 bases). V was clipped by 5 bases and J by 0 bases, with 14 bases between them. CDR1 LGHNA and CDR2 YNFKEQ come from the germline V gene. The CDR3 has 16 amino acids.

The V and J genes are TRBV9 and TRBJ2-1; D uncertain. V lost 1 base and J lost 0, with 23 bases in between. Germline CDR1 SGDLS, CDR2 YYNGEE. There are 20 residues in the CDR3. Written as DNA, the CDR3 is TGTGCCAGCAGCGTACAGGACCGTTCTCCATCCCGAAGCTCCTACAATGAGCAGTTCTTC. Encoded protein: CASSVQDRSPSRSSYNEQFF.

CDR3 protein: CASNTPSAGSTQYF. The DNA of the CDR3 is TGTGCCAGCAATACCCCGAGTGCGGGGAGTACGCAGTATTTT. This chain joins TRBV7-2 and TRBJ2-3; weak D call: TRBD2 (6 bases). Trimming left V 7 bases short and J 8 bases short, with 19 bases between. The CDR3 has 14 residues. Per the germline V gene, CDR1 is SGHTA and CDR2 is FQGNSA.

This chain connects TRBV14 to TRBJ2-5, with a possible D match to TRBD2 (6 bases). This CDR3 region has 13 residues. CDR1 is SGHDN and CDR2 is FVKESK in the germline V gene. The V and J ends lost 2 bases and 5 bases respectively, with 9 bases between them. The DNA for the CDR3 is TGTGCCAGCAGCCAATGGCTAGCGGAGACCCAGTACTTC. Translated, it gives CASSQWLAETQYF.

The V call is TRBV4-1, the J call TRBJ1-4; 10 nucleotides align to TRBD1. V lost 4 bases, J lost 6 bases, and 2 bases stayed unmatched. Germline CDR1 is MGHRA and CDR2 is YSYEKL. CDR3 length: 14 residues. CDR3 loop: CASSPGTGDEKLFF. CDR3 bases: TGCGCCAGCAGCCCCGGGACAGGGGATGAAAAACTGTTTTTT.

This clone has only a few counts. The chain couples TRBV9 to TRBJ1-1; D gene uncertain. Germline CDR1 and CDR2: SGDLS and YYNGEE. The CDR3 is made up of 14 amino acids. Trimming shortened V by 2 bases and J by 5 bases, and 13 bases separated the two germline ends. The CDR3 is CASSVTASSTEAFF. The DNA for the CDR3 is TGTGCCAGCAGCGTGACCGCGTCATCGACTGAAGCTTTCTTT. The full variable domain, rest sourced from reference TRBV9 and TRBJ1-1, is DSGVTQTPKHLITATGQRVTLRCSPRSGDLSVYWYQQSLDQGLQFLIQYYNGEERAKGNILERFSAQQFPDLHSELNLSSLELGDSALYFCASSVTASSTEAFFGQGTRLTVV.

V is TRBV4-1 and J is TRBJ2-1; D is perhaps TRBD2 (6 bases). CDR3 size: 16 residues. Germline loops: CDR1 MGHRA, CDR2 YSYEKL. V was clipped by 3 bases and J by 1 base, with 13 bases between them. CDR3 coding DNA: TGCGCCAGCAGCCATCCAACCGGGGGATCCTACAATGAGCAGTTCTTC. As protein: CASSHPTGGSYNEQFF.

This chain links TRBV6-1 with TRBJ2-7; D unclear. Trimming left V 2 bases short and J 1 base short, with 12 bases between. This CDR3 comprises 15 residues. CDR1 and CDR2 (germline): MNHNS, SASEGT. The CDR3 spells CASSERAGDSYEQYF. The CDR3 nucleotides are TGTGCCAGCAGTGAAAGGGCAGGCGATTCCTACGAGCAGTACTTC.

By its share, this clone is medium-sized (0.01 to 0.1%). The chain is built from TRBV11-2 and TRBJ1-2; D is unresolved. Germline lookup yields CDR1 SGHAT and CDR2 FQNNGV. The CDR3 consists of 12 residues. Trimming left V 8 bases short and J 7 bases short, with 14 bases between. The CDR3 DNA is TGTGCCAGCGACGAAAGATTTTCTGGCTACACCTTC. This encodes CASDERFSGYTF.

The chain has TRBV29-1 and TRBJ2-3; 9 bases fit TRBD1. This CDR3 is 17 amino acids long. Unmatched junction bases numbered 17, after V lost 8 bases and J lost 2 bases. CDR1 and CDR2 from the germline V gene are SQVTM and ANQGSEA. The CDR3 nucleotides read TGCAGCTCTGATCCCCCGACCGGGACAGGGATCACAGATACGCAGTATTTT. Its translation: CSSDPPTGTGITDTQYF.

The CDR3 nucleotides are TGTGCCAGCAGGGGTTTGTCAGGAGCGGATGAGCAGTTCTTC. This sequence encodes CASRGLSGADEQFF. The J gene is TRBJ2-1, the V gene TRBV2; D is possibly TRBD2 (5 bases). This CDR3 has 14 amino acids. With 6 bases removed from V and 8 bases from J, the gap between germline ends came to 17 bases. Per germline, CDR1 SNHLY and CDR2 FYNNEI.

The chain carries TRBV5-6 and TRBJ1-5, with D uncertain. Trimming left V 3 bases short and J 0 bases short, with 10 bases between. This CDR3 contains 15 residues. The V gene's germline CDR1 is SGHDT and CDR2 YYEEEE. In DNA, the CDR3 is TGTGCCAGCAGCTACAGATTCAATAGCAATCAGCCCCAGCATTTT. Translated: CASSYRFNSNQPQHF.

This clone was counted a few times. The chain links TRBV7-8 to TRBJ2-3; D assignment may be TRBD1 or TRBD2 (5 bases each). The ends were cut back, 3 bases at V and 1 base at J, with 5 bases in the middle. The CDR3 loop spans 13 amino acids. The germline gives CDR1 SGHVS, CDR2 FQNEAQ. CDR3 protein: CASSLGGTDTQYF. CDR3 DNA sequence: TGTGCCAGCAGCTTGGGGGGCACAGATACGCAGTATTTT.

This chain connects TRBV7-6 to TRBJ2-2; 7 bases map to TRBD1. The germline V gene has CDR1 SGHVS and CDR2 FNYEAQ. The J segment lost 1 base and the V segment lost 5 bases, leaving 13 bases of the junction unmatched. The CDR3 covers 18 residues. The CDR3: CASSLLSSGQVNTGELFF. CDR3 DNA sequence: TGTGCCAGCAGCCTGCTCTCTAGTGGACAGGTGAACACCGGGGAGCTGTTTTTT.

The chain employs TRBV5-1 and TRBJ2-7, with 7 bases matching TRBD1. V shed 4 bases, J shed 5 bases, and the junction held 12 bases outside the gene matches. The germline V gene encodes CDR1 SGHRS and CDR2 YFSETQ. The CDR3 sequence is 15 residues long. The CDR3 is CASSAGLYQGDEQYF. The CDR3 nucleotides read TGCGCCAGCAGCGCCGGACTGTACCAGGGGGACGAGCAGTACTTC.

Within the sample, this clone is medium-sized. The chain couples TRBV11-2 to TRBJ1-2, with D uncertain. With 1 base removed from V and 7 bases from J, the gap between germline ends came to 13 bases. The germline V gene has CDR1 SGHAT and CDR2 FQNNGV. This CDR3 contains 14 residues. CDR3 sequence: CASSLVSSMGGYTF. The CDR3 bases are TGTGCCAGCAGCTTAGTTTCGTCCATGGGTGGCTACACCTTC.

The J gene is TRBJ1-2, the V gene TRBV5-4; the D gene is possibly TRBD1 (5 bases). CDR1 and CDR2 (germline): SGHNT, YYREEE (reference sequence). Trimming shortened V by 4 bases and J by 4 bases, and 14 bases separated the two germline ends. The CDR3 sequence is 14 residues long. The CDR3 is CASSRAGGSYGYTF. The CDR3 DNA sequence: TGTGCCAGCAGCCGCGCGGGGGGTTCCTATGGCTACACCTTC.

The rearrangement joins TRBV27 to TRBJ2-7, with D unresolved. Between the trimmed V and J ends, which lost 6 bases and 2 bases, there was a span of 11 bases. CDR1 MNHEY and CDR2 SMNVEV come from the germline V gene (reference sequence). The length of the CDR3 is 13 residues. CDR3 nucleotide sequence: TGTGCCAGCAGCCTCACCCACACCTACGAGCAGTACTTC. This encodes CASSLTHTYEQYF.

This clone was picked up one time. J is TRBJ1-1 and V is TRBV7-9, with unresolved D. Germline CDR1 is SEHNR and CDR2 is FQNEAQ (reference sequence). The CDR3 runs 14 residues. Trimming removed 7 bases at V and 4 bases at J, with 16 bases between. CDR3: CASTREGLSTEAFF. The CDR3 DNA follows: TGTGCCAGCACCCGGGAAGGCCTCAGCACTGAAGCTTTCTTT.

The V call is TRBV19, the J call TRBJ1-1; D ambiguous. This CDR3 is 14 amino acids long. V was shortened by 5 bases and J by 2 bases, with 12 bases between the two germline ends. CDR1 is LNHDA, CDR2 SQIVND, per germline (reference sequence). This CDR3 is CASSLQVLNTEAFF. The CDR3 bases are TGTGCCAGTAGTCTCCAGGTTCTAAACACTGAAGCTTTCTTT.

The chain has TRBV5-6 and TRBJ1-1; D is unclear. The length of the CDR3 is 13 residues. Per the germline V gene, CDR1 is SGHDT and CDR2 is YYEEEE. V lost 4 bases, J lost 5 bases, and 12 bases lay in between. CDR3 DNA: TGTGCCAGCAGCCGCAGAGGGCTGACTGAAGCTTTCTTT. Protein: CASSRRGLTEAFF. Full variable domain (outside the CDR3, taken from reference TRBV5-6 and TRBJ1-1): DAGVTQSPTHLIKTRGQQVTLRCSPKSGHDTVSWYQQALGQGPQFIFQYYEEEERQRGNFPDRFSGHQFPNYSSELNVNALLLGDSALYLCASSRRGLTEAFFGQGTRLTVV.

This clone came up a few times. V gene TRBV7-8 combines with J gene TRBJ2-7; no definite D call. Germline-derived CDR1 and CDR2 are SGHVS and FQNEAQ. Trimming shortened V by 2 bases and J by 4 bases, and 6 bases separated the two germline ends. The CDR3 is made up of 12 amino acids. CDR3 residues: CASSLFPYEQYF. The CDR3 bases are TGTGCCAGCAGCTTATTCCCGTACGAGCAGTACTTC. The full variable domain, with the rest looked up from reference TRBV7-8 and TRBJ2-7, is GAGVSQSPRYKVAKRGQDVALRCDPISGHVSLFWYQQALGQGPEFLTYFQNEAQLDKSGLPSDRFFAERPEGSVSTLKIQRTQQEDSAVYLCASSLFPYEQYFGPGTRLTVT.

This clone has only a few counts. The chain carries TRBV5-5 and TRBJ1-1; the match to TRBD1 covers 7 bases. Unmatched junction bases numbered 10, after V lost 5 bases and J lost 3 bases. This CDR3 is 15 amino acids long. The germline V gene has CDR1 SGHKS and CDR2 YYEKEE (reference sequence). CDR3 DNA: TGTGCCAGCAGTTTTCCCGGACAGGACGACACTGAAGCTTTCTTT. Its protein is CASSFPGQDDTEAFF.